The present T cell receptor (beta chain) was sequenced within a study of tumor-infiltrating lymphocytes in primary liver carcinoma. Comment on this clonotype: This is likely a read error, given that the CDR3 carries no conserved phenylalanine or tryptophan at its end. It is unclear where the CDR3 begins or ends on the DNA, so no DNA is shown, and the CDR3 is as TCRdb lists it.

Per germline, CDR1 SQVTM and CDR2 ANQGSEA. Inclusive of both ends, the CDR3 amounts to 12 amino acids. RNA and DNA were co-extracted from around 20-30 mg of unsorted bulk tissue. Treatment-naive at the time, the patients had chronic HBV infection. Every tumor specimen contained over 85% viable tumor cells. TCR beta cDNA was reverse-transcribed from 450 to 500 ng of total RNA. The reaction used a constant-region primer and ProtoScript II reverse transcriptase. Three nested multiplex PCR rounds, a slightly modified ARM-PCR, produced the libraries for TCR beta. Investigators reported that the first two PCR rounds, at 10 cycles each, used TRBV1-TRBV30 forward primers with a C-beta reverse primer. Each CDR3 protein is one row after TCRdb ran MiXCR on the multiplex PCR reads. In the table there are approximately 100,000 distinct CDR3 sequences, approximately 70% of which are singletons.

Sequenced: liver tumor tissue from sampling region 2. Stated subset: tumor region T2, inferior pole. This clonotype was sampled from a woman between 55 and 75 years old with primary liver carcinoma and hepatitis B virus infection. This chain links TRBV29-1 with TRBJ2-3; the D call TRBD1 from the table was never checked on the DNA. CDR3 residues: CSVLGQTDTQCY.